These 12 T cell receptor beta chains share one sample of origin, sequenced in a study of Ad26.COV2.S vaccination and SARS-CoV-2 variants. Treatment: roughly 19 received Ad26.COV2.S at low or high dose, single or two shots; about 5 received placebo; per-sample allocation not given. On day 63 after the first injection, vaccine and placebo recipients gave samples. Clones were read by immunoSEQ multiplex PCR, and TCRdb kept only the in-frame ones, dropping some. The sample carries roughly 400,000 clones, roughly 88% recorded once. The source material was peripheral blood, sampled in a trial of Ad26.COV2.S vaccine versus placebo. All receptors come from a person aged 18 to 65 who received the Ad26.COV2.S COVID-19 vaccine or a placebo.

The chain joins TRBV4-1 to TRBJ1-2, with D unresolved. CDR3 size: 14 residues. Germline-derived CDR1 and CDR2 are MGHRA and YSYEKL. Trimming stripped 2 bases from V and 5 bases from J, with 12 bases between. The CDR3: CASSQRYLLYGYTF. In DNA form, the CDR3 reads TGCGCCAGCAGCCAAAGGTATTTACTGTATGGCTACACCTTC.

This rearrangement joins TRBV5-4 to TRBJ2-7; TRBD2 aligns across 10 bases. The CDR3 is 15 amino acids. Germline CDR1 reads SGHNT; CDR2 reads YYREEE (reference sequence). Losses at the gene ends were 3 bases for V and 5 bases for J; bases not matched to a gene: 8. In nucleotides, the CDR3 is TGTGCCAGCAGCTCCCAGACTAGCGGGCGCGACGAGCAGTACTTC. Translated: CASSSQTSGRDEQYF.

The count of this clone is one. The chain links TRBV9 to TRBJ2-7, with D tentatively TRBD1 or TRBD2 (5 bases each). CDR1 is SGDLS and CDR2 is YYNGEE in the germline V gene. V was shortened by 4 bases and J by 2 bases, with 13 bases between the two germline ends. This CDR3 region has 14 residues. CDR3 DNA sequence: TGTGCCAGCAGCTTCCGGGACCGAGCCTACGAGCAGTACTTC. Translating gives CASSFRDRAYEQYF.

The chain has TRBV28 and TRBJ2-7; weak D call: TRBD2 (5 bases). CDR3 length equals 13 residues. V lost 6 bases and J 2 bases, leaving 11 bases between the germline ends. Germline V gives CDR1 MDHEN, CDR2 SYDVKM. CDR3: CASRGGSTYEQYF. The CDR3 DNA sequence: TGTGCCAGCAGGGGCGGGTCGACCTACGAGCAGTACTTC.

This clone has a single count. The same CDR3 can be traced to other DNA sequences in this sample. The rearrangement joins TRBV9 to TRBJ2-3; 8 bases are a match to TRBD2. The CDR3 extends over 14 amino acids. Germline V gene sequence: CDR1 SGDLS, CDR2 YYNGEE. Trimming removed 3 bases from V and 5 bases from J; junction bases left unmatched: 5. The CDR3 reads CASSAGTRGDTQYF. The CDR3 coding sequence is TGTGCCAGCAGCGCCGGGACTAGGGGAGATACGCAGTATTTT.

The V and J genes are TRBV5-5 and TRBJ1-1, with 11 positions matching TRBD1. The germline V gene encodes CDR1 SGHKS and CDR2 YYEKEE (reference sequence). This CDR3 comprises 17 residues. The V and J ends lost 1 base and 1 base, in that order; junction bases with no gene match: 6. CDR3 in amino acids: CASSLRGQGASNTEAFF. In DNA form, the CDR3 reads TGTGCCAGCAGCTTGAGAGGACAGGGGGCGTCGAACACTGAAGCTTTCTTT.

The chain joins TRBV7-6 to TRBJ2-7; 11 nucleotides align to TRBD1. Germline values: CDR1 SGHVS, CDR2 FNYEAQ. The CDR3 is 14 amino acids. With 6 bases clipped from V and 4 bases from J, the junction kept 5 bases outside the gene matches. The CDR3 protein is CASSPGTGGYEQYF. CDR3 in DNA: TGTGCCAGCAGTCCCGGGACAGGGGGTTACGAGCAGTACTTC.

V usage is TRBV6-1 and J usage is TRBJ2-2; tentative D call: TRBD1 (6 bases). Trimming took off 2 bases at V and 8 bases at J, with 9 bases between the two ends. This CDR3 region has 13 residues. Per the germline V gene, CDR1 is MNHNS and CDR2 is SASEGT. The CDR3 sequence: CASSETDRGELFF. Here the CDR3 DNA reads TGTGCCAGCAGTGAAACCGACAGGGGGGAGCTGTTTTTT.

CDR3 nucleotides: TGTGCCAGCAGCTTGACCCTGGGACTAGCGGGACGCACAGATACGCAGTATTTT. Its protein is CASSLTLGLAGRTDTQYF. This chain uses TRBV11-2 with TRBJ2-3; 13 bases are shared with TRBD2. V lost 3 bases and J lost 1; bases outside the gene matches: 7. The V gene's germline CDR1 is SGHAT and CDR2 FQNNGV. This CDR3 contains 18 residues.

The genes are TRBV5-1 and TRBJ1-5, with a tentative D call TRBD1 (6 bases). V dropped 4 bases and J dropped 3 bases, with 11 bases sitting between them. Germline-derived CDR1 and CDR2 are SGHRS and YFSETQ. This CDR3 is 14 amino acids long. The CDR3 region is CASSPQGPNQPQHF. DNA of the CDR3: TGCGCCAGCAGCCCGCAGGGGCCCAATCAGCCCCAGCATTTT. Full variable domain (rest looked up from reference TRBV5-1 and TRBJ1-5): KAGVTQTPRYLIKTRGQQVTLSCSPISGHRSVSWYQQTPGQGLQFLFEYFSETQRNKGNFPGRFSGRQFSNSRSEMNVSTLELGDSALYLCASSPQGPNQPQHFGDGTRLSIL.

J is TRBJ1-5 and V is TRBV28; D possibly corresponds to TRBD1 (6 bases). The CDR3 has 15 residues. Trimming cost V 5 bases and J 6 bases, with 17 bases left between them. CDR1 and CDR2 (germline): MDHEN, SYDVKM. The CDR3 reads CASSPVVGAGQPQHF. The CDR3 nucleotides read TGTGCCAGCAGTCCCGTCGTGGGGGCGGGTCAGCCCCAGCATTTT.

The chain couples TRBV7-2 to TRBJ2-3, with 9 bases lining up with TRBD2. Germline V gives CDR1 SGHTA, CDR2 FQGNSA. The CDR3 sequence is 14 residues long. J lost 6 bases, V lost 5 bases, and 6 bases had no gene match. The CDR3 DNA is TGTGCCAGCAGCCCTGGGGCGGGAGGGGATACGCAGTATTTT. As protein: CASSPGAGGDTQYF.